The text below deals with one T cell receptor beta chain. Methods used by the authors: Amplification of reference gene primers was used by the study to estimate nucleated cell counts. Here immunoSEQ multiplex PCR was the method, and the copy in TCRdb shows in-frame clones only, minus some. V, J and clone size reflect that table, while D and trimming were determined from the DNA. This sample has about 260,000 clones, with more than 80% found just once. The V gene end was trimmed by 6 bases and the J gene end by 5 bases; junction bases not matched to a gene: 9. CDR1 is MNHEY, CDR2 SVGEGT, per germline. The CDR3 length is 14 residues. Before they entered the study, exposed participants had met a COVID-19 case within 2 weeks. This specimen belongs to a study of blood T cell repertoires in COVID-19. Study summary: From the United States, Italy and Spain came samples of acute and convalescent COVID-19.

The chain uses TRBV6-2 or TRBV6-3 and TRBJ2-5; 7 bases agree with TRBD2. This TCR was sampled from a man aged 45-65 years who had been exposed to COVID-19. Sequencing used PBMCs or T cells enriched from blood (not recorded which). CDR3 in DNA: TGTGCCAGCAGCCGCGCTGGACTAGAGGAGACCCAGTACTTC. Residues: CASSRAGLEETQYF.